Sequencing of this TCR beta chain was carried out in a study of blood T cells in healthy people across ages (dated by TCRdb to 2015 to 2017). In the study overall: In model experiments, template switching captured roughly one uniquely barcoded TCR beta cDNA molecule for every two T cells. The study analyzed two additional independent replicas of 1 million unique cDNA reads from the same blood draw for two donors, one aged 18 to 29 and one aged 80 or older. To avoid experimental bias, donors of different ages were randomly spread across the sequencing lanes. The donors were split into four age groups: young (average about 16 years), middle-aged (more than 35), aged (over 55) and long-lived (about 82). Age-related changes in TCR beta repertoire diversity were measured in the study by deep sequencing normalized with unique cDNA molecular identifiers.

Points the paper makes about the study in general: Bulk unsorted PBMC profiling prevented conclusive comparison of naive and antigen-experienced compartments. The long-lived group showed more naive CD4+ T cells, fewer expanded clones and increased TCR diversity than the aged group, suggesting age selection. Observed TCR beta diversity per million T cells fell roughly linearly with age, and a significant reduction was already apparent by age around 44. The percentage of naive T cells measured by flow cytometry correlated strongly with observed TCR beta diversity. Estimates of total diversity based on one million sequenced T cells were regarded as lower bounds and as underestimates. Because donor CMV infection status was unknown, age-related changes in expanded clonotypes were potentially confounded.

This clonotype was counted between two and nine times. Its recognized antigen is unknown. No quality values exist for individual bases; no much larger clone is one base distant. Libraries were constructed by 5' RACE. TCRdb shows the sequencer as Illumina HiSeq 2500. The second PCR ran for about 6 to 12 cycles and used a J-beta primer mix along with a sample-barcoded 5' primer. Each TCR beta cDNA molecule received a unique molecular identifier from a template-switch 5' adaptor carrying 12 random nucleotides. Each sample yielded at least 3 million CDR3-containing paired-end reads. All of the RNA was converted into first-strand cDNA using the Mint cDNA synthesis kit, with a TRBC-specific oligonucleotide serving as the primer. Following uracil-DNA glycosylase treatment, a first 18-cycle PCR with universal primers M1SS and BC2_uni_R was performed on all cDNA. The paper's processing steps were these. Each sample was normalized by randomly selecting 1 million high-quality reads, each carrying a distinct molecular identifier. Instead of being binned into consensus sequences, reads that shared molecular identifiers were thrown out. CDR3 identification, clonotype clustering and error correction used MiTCR with a Q25 quality threshold and the strictest error-elimination algorithm. A nonparametric unseen species model using Euler transformation provided a lower-bound estimate of total TCR beta diversity. The public reads were reprocessed in TCRdb via fastp at Q25 and MiXCR, keeping in-frame beta chains. Entries that share a CDR3 protein sequence are merged under the most common genes and DNA. Here the V and J calls rest on TCRdb's processing, not on the authors' analysis. The sample table records roughly 1,500,000 distinct CDR3 sequences; approximately 38% of these occur just once. The biggest ten clones account for 7% to 9% of the sample.

Donors were a few dozen systemically healthy Caucasian individuals from Russia aged roughly 6 to 90 years. About 9.1 milliliters of peripheral blood were collected from each donor into EDTA-treated Vacutainer tubes. Ficoll-Paque density-gradient centrifugation was used to isolate PBMCs, with at least 6.5 million per sample. Trizol reagent was used to extract total RNA from the PBMCs, yielding at least 6 micrograms per sample. For every donor, flow cytometry on a PBMC aliquot measured the percentage of naive CD45RAhigh/CD27high T cells. The sequence came from a young woman in good health. What was sequenced was blood.

The CDR3 amino acid sequence is: CASSVGYSYEQYF. The nucleotides read TGTGCCAGCAGCGTAGGCTACTCCTACGAGCAGTACTTC. In this chain, TRBV9 is recombined with TRBJ2-7; the D gene cannot be named for sure. V was cut back by 0 bases and J by 0 bases, leaving a gap of 4 bases between them. Reading the germline V gene gives CDR1 SGDLS and CDR2 YYNGEE. The cysteine opens and the phenylalanine closes a CDR3 of 13 amino acids. Solely the CDR3 DNA is kept, with 39 bases framed from the first base.